A selection of T cell receptor beta chains follows, all from one sample in a study of T cells expressing NK-cell markers. TCRdb re-called the 5' RACE reads and shows each CDR3 protein once, DNA omitted. The table lists approximately 420,000 distinct CDR3 sequences, with roughly a tenth in the top ten. Source material: blood T cells: a sorted CD56 or NKG2C T cell subset, CD4+ or CD8+ T cells, or bulk PBMC T cells (not recorded which). The source is a woman between 50 and 59 years old in good health. CDR3s include the opening cysteine and the closing phenylalanine or tryptophan.

TRBV5-1,TRBJ2-7,CASSFKGLTYEQYF
TRBV20-1,TRBJ2-2,CSAKRPTGELFF
TRBV12-3/TRBV12-4,TRBJ1-1,CASSSRQGQNTEAFF
TRBV6-1,TRBJ1-1,CASSEAHYSSTEAFF
TRBV7-3,TRBJ2-7,CASSRPPGEQYF
TRBV9,TRBJ2-6,CASTRSGANVLTF
TRBV11-2,TRBJ2-2,CASSARRGSNTGELFF
TRBV24-1,TRBJ2-1,CATSDPKDYEQFF
TRBV7-9,TRBJ1-4,CASSRRTSGEKLFF
TRBV3-1,TRBJ2-7,CASSITQLGEQYF
TRBV29-1,TRBJ2-6,CSVTGGDSGANVLTF
TRBV11-2,TRBJ2-2,CASSFALAGGPDGELFF
TRBV11-2,TRBJ2-7,CASSLVLRDRTYEQYF
TRBV29-1,TRBJ1-1,CSEGTGDSKAFF
TRBV7-8,TRBJ2-3,CASSHWTSGRGADTQYF
TRBV7-9,TRBJ2-1,CASSVGQGAENEQFF
TRBV25-1,TRBJ2-7,CASRGGQILSYEQYF
TRBV4-1,TRBJ2-1,CASSPGRAYGRHNEQFF
TRBV7-9,TRBJ2-1,CASSYPLQQTRFNEQFF
TRBV7-6,TRBJ2-3,CASNPKGTGGSHTQYF
TRBV11-2,TRBJ2-7,CASSFTSDFLSYEQYF
TRBV28,TRBJ2-1,CASKPGLVFIEQFF
TRBV12-3/TRBV12-4,TRBJ2-3,CASSLSGQLGLPTDTQYF
TRBV18,TRBJ1-5,CASSPSGTGVQPQHF
TRBV7-8,TRBJ2-2,CASSLVRGPNTGELFF
TRBV27,TRBJ1-5,CASSYRGQQPQHF
TRBV5-6,TRBJ1-1,CASSLEGDRVTEAFF
TRBV2,TRBJ2-1,CASNRLAAREQFF
TRBV20-1,TRBJ2-1,CSARDGLVNEQFF
TRBV29-1,TRBJ2-3,CSVGSGRTDTQYF
TRBV6-4,TRBJ2-3,CASSDSTSGSTDTQYF
TRBV5-1,TRBJ2-1,CASSLAAGPKYNEQFF
TRBV19,TRBJ1-5,CASRSRDRVNQPQHF
TRBV24-1,TRBJ2-1,CATSDLAGTGNNEQFF
TRBV7-8,TRBJ2-1,CASSLRPGSGDYNEQFF
TRBV5-1,TRBJ2-3,CASSATGASWSTDTQYF
TRBV7-8,TRBJ1-1,CASSPGGTAAKAFF
TRBV10-2,TRBJ1-1,CASRLPGRGSTEAFF
TRBV12-3/TRBV12-4,TRBJ1-2,CASSSPPYYGYTF
TRBV5-1,TRBJ2-5,CASSHETSSQETQYF
TRBV12-3/TRBV12-4,TRBJ2-5,CASSPGQIQETQYF
TRBV11-2,TRBJ2-3,CASLPGQRADTQYF
TRBV18,TRBJ1-3,CASSPFSGRGQRLSGNTIYF
TRBV20-1,TRBJ1-1,CSALQGFNTEAFF
TRBV5-1,TRBJ2-7,CASSLVVGGMGEQYF
TRBV30,TRBJ2-3,CAWSVGAHSSTDTQYF
TRBV10-3,TRBJ2-7,CAISPMGLAGDYEQYF
TRBV6-1,TRBJ2-3,CASSGLAGTSTDTQYF
TRBV10-3,TRBJ1-2,CAIRTSRDSYGYTF
TRBV11-2,TRBJ2-3,CASSRFRDGNTDTQYF
TRBV12-3/TRBV12-4,TRBJ1-1,CASLQGRFGTEAFF
TRBV30,TRBJ1-1,CAWSPGVNTEAFF
TRBV20-1,TRBJ2-2,CSARDPGQGDTGELFF
TRBV7-2,TRBJ2-3,CASSHRQGGRTDTQYF
TRBV5-1,TRBJ2-1,CASSGTSGRVLNEQFF
TRBV20-1,TRBJ2-3,CSAHLYQGSDTQYF